This T cell receptor beta chain was observed in a study of CD8 T cells in Susac syndrome. Germline loops: CDR1 LGHDT, CDR2 YNNKEL (reference sequence). With 11 bases clipped from V and 7 bases from J, the junction kept 3 bases outside the gene matches. The CDR3 consists of 11 residues. An input of 0.5 to 1 ug of RNA was subjected to reverse transcription using random hexamers. Amplification of the TCR beta CDR3 was carried out by immunoSEQ multiplex PCR, which spanned a total of 54 Vbeta and 13 Jbeta segments. TCRdb passed the immunoSEQ multiplex PCR reads through MiXCR, listing each CDR3 protein once. The sample lists hundreds of thousands of distinct CDR3 sequences; around 93% were seen once. High-throughput TCR beta sequencing covered peripheral CD8+ and CD4+ T cells.

The sequence was obtained from a human donor with multiple sclerosis. Material: CD4+ T cells from PBMCs. This chain uses TRBV3-1 with TRBJ2-1; TRBD2 agrees at 9 bases. CDR3 nucleotides: TGTGCCTCGCTAGCGGGGAATGAGCAGTTCTTC. It codes for CASLAGNEQFF.